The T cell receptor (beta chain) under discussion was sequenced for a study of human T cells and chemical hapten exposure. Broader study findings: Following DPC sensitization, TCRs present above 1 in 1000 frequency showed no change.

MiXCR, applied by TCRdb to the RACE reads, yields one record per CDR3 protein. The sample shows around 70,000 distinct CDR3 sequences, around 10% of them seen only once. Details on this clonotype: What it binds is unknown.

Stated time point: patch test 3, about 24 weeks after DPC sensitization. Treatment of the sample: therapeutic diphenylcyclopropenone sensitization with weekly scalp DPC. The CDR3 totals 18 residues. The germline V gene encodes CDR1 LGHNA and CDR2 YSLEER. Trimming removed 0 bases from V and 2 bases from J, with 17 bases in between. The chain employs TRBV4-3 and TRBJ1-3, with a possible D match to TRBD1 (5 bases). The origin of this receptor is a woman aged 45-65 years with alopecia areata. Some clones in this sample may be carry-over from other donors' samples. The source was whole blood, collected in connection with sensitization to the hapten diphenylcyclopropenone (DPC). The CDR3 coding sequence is TGCGCCAGCAGCCAAGAACCCCAGGGTGCCGCAGCTGGAAACACCATATATTTT. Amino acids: CASSQEPQGAAAGNTIYF.